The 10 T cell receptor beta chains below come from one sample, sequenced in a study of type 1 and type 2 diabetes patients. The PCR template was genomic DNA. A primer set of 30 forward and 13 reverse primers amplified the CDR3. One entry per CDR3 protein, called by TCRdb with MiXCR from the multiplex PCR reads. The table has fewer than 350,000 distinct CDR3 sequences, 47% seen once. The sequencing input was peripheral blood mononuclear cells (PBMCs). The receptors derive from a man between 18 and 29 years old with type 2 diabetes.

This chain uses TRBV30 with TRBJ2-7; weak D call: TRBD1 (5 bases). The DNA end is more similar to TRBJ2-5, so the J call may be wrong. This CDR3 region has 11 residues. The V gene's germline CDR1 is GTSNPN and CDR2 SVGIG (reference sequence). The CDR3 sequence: CAWKGRETQYF. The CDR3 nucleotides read TGTGCCTGGAAGGGGCGGGAGACCCAGTACTTC.

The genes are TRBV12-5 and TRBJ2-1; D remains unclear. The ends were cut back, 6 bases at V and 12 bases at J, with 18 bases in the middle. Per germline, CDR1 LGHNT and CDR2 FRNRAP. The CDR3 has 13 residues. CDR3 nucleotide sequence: TGTGCTAGTGGGCCAATAGGGCCCTCGGGGCAGTTCTTC. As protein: CASGPIGPSGQFF. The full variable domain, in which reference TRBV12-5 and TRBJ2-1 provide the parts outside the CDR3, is DARVTQTPRHKVTEMGQEVTMRCQPILGHNTVFWYRQTMMQGLELLAYFRNRAPLDDSGMPKDRFSAEMPDATLATLKIQPSEPRDSAVYFCASGPIGPSGQFFGPGTRLTVL.

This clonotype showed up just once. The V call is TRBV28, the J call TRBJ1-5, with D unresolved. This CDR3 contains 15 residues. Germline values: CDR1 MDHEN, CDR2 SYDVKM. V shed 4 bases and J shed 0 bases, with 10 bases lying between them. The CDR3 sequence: CASSSDGDSNQPQHF. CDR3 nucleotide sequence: TGTGCCAGCAGTTCCGACGGGGATAGCAATCAGCCCCAGCATTTT.

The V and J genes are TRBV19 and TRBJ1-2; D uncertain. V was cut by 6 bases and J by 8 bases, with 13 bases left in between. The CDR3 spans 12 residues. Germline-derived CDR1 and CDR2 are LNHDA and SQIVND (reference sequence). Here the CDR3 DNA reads TGTGCCAGTAGCGCGGCCTCCTGGGGCTACACCTTC. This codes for CASSAASWGYTF.

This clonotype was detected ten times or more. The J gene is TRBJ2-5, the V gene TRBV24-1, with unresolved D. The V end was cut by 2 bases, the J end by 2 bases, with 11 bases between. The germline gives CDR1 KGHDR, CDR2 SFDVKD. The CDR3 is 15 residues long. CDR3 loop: CATSDSQIRQETQYF. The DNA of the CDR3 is TGTGCCACCAGTGATTCACAGATTCGACAAGAGACCCAGTACTTC.

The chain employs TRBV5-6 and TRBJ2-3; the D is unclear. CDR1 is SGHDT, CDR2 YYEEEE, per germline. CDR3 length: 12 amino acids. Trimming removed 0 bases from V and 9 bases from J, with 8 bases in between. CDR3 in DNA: TGTGCCAGCAGCTTGGTAAGAGGCACGCAGTATTTT. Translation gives CASSLVRGTQYF.

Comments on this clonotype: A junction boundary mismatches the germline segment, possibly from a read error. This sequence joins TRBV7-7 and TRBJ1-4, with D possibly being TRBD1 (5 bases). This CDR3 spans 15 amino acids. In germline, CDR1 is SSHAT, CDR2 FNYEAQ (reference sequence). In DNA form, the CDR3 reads TGTGCCAGCAGCCCCTCCACGGGGACGGGTGAAAAACTGTCTTTT. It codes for CASSPSTGTGEKLSF.

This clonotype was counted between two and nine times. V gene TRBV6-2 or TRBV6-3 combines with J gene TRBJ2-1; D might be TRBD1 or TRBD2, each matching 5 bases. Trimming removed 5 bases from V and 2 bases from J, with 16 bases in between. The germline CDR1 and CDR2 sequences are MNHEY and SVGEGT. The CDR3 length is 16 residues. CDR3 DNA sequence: TGTGCCAGCAGTGATGGGACGGGTGGACCCTACAATGAGCAGTTCTTC. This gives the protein CASSDGTGGPYNEQFF.

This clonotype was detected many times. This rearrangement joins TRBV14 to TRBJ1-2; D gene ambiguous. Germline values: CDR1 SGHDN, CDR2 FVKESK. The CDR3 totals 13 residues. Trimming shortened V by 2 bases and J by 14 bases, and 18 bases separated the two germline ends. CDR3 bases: TGTGCCAGCAGCCAAACCTTGGGTCACAGCTCGACCTTC. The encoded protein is CASSQTLGHSSTF.

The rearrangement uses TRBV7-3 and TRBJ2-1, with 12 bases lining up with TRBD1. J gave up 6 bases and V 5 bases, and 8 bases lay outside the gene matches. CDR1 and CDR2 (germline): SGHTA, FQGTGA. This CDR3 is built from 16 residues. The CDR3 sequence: CASSVGGTGGPNEQFF. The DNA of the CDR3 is TGTGCCAGCAGCGTGGGGGGGACAGGGGGCCCCAATGAGCAGTTCTTC.